The TCR beta chain under discussion was sequenced for a study of Tregs in tolerant kidney transplant recipients. Broader study findings: No direct test of biological reproducibility was done here. Donor-specific Treg expansion exceeded global Treg expansion in tolerant patients, suggesting antigen drive.

Using immunoSEQ multiplex PCR, the repertoire was profiled, and TCRdb retains in-frame clones only, with some absent. The data hold about 52,000 clones, with 91% observed a single time. Remarks on this clone: The antigen is not known.

Germline assignment: CDR1 LGHNA and CDR2 YNFKEQ. The CDR3 extends over 13 amino acids. Trimming shortened V by 1 base and J by 9 bases, and 13 bases separated the two germline ends. Recipients received nonmyeloablative bone marrow transplants from related graft donors, with transient mixed chimerism. This specimen was CD8+ T cells from blood (PBMCs), taken 24 months after the transplant. This TCR was sampled from a human patient who received a combined kidney and bone marrow transplant. Among the T cells, some may be from the graft donor. V is TRBV4-2 and J is TRBJ2-7, with D possibly matching TRBD2 (5 bases). The CDR3 loop is CASSQAPGSVQYF. DNA of the CDR3: TGTGCCAGCAGCCAAGCTCCGGGATCGGTGCAGTACTTC.